Listed below are T cell receptor beta chains from one sample, sequenced in a study of blood T cell repertoires in COVID-19. Using immunoSEQ multiplex PCR, the repertoire was profiled, and TCRdb retains in-frame clones only, with some absent. The sample lists roughly 78,000 clones, 70% to 90% occurring once. The sequencing sample was made of peripheral blood. The receptor set was obtained from a man in his fifties with acute or convalescent COVID-19. Each CDR3 is given with its conserved first and last residue. D genes are given only for firm matches. Part of the rows lack a size; the others show once, few, many or a class for expanded clones.

>TRBV9|NA|TRBJ2-1|NA
TGTGCCAGCAGCGTAGGTGGAACAGGATCCTACAATGAGCAGTTCTTC
CASSVGGTGSYNEQFF
>TRBV9|NA|TRBJ2-3|NA
TGTGCCAGCAGCGTTACCGGGGGATACGGCACAGATACGCAGTATTTT
CASSVTGGYGTDTQYF
>TRBV2|NA|TRBJ1-1|TRBD1
TGTGCCAGCAGTGAAGATTATGTAGGGGGCGGTTGGGGTGGCACTGAAGCTTTCTTT
CASSEDYVGGGWGGTEAFF
>TRBV5-1|NA|TRBJ2-1|TRBD2
TGCGCCAGCAGCAATACCGGGACTAGCGGGGGTCGTGAGCAGTTCTTC
CASSNTGTSGGREQFF
>TRBV21-1|NA|TRBJ1-4|NA
TGTGCCAGCAGCCCTCCCGGGACAGCGTATGAAAAACTGTTTTTT
CASSPPGTAYEKLFF
>TRBV19|NA|TRBJ1-1|NA
TGTGCCAGTAGTATAGGGGGCATGAGTACTGAAGCTTTCTTT
CASSIGGMSTEAFF
>TRBV21-1|NA|TRBJ1-2|NA
TGTGCCAGCAGCTTCCGGGACAGGGTTAACTATGGCTACACCTTC
CASSFRDRVNYGYTF
>TRBV9|once|TRBJ1-2|NA
TGTGCCAGCTGGAGGGAGGCCTATGGCTACACCTTC
CASWREAYGYTF
>TRBV9|NA|TRBJ2-3|TRBD2
TGTGCCAGCAGCGTATTGGCGGGGGGCATCACAGATACGCAGTATTTT
CASSVLAGGITDTQYF
>TRBV2|NA|TRBJ1-1|TRBD1
TGTGCCAGCAGCCCAAGACAGGGGGAGACCACTGAAGCTTTCTTT
CASSPRQGETTEAFF
>TRBV24-1|NA|TRBJ2-3|TRBD2
TGTGCCACCAGTGATGCGACTAGCGGGGGGCATACGCAGTATTTT
CATSDATSGGHTQYF
>TRBV4-1|NA|TRBJ1-1|TRBD1
TGCGCCAGCAGCATTCGGGACAGGGAGAGGACTGAAGCTTTCTTT
CASSIRDRERTEAFF
>TRBV10-1|NA|TRBJ2-1|TRBD2
TGCGCCAGCAGTAGGAACCTAGCGGGGGACAATGAGCAGTTCTTC
CASSRNLAGDNEQFF
>TRBV24-1|NA|TRBJ2-2|NA
TGTGCCACCAGTGAGGCACAGGACACCGGGGAGCTGTTTTTT
CATSEAQDTGELFF
>TRBV2|NA|TRBJ2-7|NA
TGTGCCAGCAGGAAGGAGTCCTACGAGCAGTACTTC
CASRKESYEQYF
>TRBV3-1/TRBV3-2|NA|TRBJ2-7|NA
TGTGCCAGCAGCCAAGATCGGGACACCGGAATGGAGCAGTACTTC
CASSQDRDTGMEQYF
>TRBV11-2|NA|TRBJ2-5|TRBD2
TGTGCCAGCAGCTACAGACTAGCGGGGGGTTCTGAGACCCAGTACTTC
CASSYRLAGGSETQYF
>TRBV20-1|NA|TRBJ1-1|NA
TGCAGTGCTAGTAGAGAGGGTGAAGCTTTCTTT
CSASREGEAFF
>TRBV28|NA|TRBJ2-7|NA
TGTGCCAGCAGTCAAGCGAGCTACGAGCAGTACTTC
CASSQASYEQYF
>TRBV3-1/TRBV3-2|NA|TRBJ2-3|TRBD1
TGTGCCAGCAGTCCGTCCGGGACAGGGGGAAAAGATACGCAGTATTTT
CASSPSGTGGKDTQYF
>TRBV27|NA|TRBJ1-1|NA
TGTGCCAGCAGTTCCGGACAGGAAGCTTTCTTT
CASSSGQEAFF
>TRBV12-3/TRBV12-4|NA|TRBJ1-1|NA
TGTGCCAGCAGCCAGGGGTGGGCTGAAGCTTTCTTT
CASSQGWAEAFF
>TRBV28|NA|TRBJ1-3|NA
TGTGCCAGCAGTTTGCGGAACACCATATATTTT
CASSLRNTIYF
>TRBV6-1|NA|TRBJ2-5|NA
TGTGCCAGCAGTGAGGGCTATAACCAAGAGACCCAGTACTTC
CASSEGYNQETQYF